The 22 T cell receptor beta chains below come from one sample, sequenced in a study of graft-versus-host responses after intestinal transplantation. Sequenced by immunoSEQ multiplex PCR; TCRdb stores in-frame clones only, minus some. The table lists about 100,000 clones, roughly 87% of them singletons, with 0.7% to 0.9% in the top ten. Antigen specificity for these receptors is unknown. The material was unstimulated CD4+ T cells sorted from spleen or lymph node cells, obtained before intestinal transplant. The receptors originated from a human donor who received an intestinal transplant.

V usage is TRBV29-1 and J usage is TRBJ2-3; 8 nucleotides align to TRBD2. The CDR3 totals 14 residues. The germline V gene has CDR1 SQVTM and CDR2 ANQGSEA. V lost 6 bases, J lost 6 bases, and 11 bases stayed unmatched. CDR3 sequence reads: CSVVGGRRVDTQYF. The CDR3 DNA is TGCAGCGTCGTGGGCGGGAGGAGGGTCGATACGCAGTATTTT.

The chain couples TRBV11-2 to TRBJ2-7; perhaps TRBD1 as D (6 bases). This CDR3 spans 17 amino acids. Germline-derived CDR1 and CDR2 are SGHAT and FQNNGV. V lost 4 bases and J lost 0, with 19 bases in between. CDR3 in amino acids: CASSSLEAWGPSYEQYF. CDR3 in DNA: TGTGCCAGCAGCTCCCTGGAGGCCTGGGGGCCCTCCTACGAGCAGTACTTC. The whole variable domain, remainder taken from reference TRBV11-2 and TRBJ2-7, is EAGVAQSPRYKIIEKRQSVAFWCNPISGHATLYWYQQILGQGPKLLIQFQNNGVVDDSQLPKDRFSAERLKGVDSTLKIQPAKLEDSAVYLCASSSLEAWGPSYEQYFGPGTRLTVT.

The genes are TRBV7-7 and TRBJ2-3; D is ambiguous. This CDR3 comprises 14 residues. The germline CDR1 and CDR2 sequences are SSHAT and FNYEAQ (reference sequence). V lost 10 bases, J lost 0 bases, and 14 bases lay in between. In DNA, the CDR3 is TGTGCCATCCGTGGCCCGTATAGCACAGATACGCAGTATTTT. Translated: CAIRGPYSTDTQYF. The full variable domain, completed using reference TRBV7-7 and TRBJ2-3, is GAGVSQSPRYKVTKRGQDVTLRCDPISSHATLYWYQQALGQGPEFLTYFNYEAQPDKSGLPSDRFSAERPEGSISTLTIQRTEQRDSAMYRCAIRGPYSTDTQYFGPGTRLTVL.

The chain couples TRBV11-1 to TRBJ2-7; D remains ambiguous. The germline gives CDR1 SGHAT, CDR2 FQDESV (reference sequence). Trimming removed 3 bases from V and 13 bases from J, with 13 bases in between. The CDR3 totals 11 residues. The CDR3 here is CASSLKDLRYF. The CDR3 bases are TGTGCCAGCAGCTTGAAGGACCTACGATACTTC.

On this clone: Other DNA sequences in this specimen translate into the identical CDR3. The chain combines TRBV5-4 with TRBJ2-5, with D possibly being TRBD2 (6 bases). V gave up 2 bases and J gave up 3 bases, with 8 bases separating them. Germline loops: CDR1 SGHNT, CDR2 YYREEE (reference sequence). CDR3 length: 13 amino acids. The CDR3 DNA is TGTGCCAGCAGCTTCGGGACTGAAGAGACCCAGTACTTC. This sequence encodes CASSFGTEETQYF.

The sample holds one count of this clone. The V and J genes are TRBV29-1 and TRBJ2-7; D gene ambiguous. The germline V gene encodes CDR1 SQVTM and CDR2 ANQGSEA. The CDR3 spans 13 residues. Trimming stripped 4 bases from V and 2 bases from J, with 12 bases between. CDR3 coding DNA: TGCAGCGTTGCCAGTTCTATCCCCTACGAGCAGTACTTC. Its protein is CSVASSIPYEQYF.

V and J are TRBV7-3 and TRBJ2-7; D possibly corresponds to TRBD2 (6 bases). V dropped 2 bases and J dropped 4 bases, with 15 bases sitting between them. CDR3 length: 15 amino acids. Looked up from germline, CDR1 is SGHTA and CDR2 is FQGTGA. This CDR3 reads CASSLRGGAGYEQYF. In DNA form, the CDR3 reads TGTGCCAGCAGCTTACGGGGCGGGGCAGGGTACGAGCAGTACTTC.

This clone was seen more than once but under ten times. As DNA, the CDR3 is TGTGCCAGCAGCTTGGCCAAAAGTCCCCTCCACTTT. This codes for CASSLAKSPLHF. The gene calls are TRBV5-6 and TRBJ1-6; D is unresolved. CDR1 and CDR2 (germline): SGHDT, YYEEEE. CDR3 length: 12 residues. The ends were cut back, 0 bases at V and 13 bases at J, with 8 bases in the middle.

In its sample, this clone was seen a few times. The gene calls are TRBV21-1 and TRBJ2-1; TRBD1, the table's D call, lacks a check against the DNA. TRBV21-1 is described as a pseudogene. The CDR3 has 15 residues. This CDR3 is CASSEPGQGINEQFF. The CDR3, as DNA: TGTGCCAGCAGCGAACCGGGACAGGGAATAAATGAGCAGTTCTTC.

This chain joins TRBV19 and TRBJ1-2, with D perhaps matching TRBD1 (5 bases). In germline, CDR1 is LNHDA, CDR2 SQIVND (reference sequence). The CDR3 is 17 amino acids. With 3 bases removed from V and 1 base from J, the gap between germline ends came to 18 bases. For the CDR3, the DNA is TGTGCCAGTAGTATGGGAAGGGGTTGGGGCCGTAACTATGGCTACACCTTC. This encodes CASSMGRGWGRNYGYTF.

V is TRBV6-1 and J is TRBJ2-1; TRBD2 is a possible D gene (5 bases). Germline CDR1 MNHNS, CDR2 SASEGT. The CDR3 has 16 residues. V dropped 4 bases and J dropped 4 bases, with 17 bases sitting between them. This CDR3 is CASSVAGLGNYNEQFF. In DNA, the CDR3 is TGTGCCAGCAGTGTTGCGGGTCTTGGTAATTACAATGAGCAGTTCTTC.

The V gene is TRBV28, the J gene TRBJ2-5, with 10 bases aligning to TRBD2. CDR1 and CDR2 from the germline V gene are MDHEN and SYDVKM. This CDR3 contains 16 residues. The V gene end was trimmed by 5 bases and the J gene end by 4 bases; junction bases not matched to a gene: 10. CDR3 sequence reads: CASSTSGTSARETQYF. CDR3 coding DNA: TGTGCCAGCAGTACTTCCGGGACTAGCGCGCGAGAGACCCAGTACTTC. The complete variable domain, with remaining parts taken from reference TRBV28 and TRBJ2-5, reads DVKVTQSSRYLVKRTGEKVFLECVQDMDHENMFWYRQDPGLGLRLIYFSYDVKMKEKGDIPEGYSVSREKKERFSLILESASTNQTSMYLCASSTSGTSARETQYFGPGTRLLVL.

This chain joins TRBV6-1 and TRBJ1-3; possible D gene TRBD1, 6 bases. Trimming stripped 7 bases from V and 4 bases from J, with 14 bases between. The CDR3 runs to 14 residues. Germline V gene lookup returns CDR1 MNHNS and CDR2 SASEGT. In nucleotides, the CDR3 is TGTGCCAGCAAAATCGCGGGACAAGGAAACACCATATATTTT. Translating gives CASKIAGQGNTIYF.

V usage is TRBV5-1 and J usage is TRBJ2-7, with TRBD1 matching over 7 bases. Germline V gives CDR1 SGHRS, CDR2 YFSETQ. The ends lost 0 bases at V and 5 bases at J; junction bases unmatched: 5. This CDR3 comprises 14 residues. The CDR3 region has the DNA TGCGCCAGCAGCTTGGGTTTCACAGGGGACGAGCAGTACTTC. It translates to CASSLGFTGDEQYF. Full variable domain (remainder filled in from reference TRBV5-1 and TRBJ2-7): KAGVTQTPRYLIKTRGQQVTLSCSPISGHRSVSWYQQTPGQGLQFLFEYFSETQRNKGNFPGRFSGRQFSNSRSEMNVSTLELGDSALYLCASSLGFTGDEQYFGPGTRLTVT.

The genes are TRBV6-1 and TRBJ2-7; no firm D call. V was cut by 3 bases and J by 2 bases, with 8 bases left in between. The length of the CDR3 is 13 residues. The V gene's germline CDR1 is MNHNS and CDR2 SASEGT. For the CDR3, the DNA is TGTGCCAGCAGTGAGGGCCGGGCCTACGAGCAGTACTTC. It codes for CASSEGRAYEQYF.

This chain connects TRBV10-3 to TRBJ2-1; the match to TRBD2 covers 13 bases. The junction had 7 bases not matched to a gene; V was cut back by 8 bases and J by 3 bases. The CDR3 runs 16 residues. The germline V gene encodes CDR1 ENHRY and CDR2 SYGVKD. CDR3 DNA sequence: TGTGCCATCGCCGGGGGGACTAGCGGGATCTACAATGAGCAGTTCTTC. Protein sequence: CAIAGGTSGIYNEQFF.

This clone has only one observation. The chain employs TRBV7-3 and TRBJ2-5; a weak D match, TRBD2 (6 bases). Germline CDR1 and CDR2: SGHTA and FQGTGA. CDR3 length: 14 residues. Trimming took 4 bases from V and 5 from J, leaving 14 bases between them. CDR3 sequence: CASSSGTALETQYF. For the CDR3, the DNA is TGTGCCAGCAGCTCCGGGACTGCATTGGAGACCCAGTACTTC.

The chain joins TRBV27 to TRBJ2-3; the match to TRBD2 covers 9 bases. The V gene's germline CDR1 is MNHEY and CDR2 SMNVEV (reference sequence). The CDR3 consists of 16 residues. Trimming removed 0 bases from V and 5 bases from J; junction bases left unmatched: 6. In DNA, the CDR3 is TGTGCCAGCAGTTTATCTGAGGCGGGAGGGGTAGATACGCAGTATTTT. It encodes CASSLSEAGGVDTQYF.

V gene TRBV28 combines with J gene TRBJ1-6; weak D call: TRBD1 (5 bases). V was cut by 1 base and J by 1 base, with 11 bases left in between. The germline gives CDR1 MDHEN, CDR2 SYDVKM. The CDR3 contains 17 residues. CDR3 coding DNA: TGTGCCAGCAGTTTATCAACCGGGGCTTCCTATAATTCACCCCTCCACTTT. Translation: CASSLSTGASYNSPLHF.

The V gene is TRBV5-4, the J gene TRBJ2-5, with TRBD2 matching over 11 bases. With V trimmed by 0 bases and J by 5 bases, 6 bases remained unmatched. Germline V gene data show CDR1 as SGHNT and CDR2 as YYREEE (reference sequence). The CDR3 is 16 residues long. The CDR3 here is CASSLVSGGARETQYF. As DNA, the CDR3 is TGTGCCAGCAGCTTGGTTAGCGGGGGGGCCCGTGAGACCCAGTACTTC.

CDR3 bases: TGTGCCAGCAGTGCTGGAGGGCCCTCCTACAATGAGCAGTTCTTC. This gives the protein CASSAGGPSYNEQFF. This chain links TRBV25-1 with TRBJ2-1; D perhaps matches TRBD2 (6 bases). This CDR3 contains 15 residues. V was shortened by 4 bases and J by 0 bases, with 10 bases between the two germline ends. CDR1 and CDR2 from the germline V gene are MGHDK and SYGVNS.

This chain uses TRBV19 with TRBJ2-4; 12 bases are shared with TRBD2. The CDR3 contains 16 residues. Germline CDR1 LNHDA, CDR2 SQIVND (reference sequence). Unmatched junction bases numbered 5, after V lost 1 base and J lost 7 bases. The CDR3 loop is CASSIGLAGGRNIQYF. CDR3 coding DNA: TGTGCCAGTAGTATAGGGCTAGCGGGGGGGCGGAACATTCAGTACTTC.